This TCR beta chain was retrieved from a study of vaccination and CD4 T cells after COVID-19. Across the study: The study drew post-COVID samples a median roughly 99 days after diagnosis (range 35 to 161). Samples after vaccination came a median approximately 73 days past dose two, ranging 14 to 241.

This clonotype was seen only a few times. The CDR3 sequence is 17 residues long. From germline, CDR1 is MNHGY and CDR2 SAAAGT. The V gene end was trimmed by 0 bases and the J gene end by 9 bases; junction bases not matched to a gene: 7. TCRdb reprocessed the PCR reads with MiXCR, giving one entry per CDR3 protein. Of 20,000 or so distinct CDR3 sequences listed, roughly two thirds are singletons. The chain has TRBV6-8 and TRBJ1-6; 11 bases agree with TRBD1. The sample here was CD4+ T cells from blood, taken after SARS-CoV-2 vaccination. This receptor was taken from a human donor who had recovered from COVID-19. DNA for the CDR3: TGTGCCAGCAGTTACTCCGTGTTGGACAGGGGGCGTTCACCCCTCCACTTT. It translates to CASSYSVLDRGRSPLHF.